A single sample gave rise to the 7 T cell receptor beta chains below, sequenced in a study of prognosis after radiotherapy for stage I lung cancer. Two-round multiplex PCR amplified TCR beta CDR3 from genomic DNA. Gene-specific primers for each TRBV and TRBJ gene drove first-round PCR. TCRdb re-called the multiplex PCR reads with MiXCR, one entry per CDR3 protein. The table records 20,000 to 25,000 distinct CDR3 sequences, 35% to 45% of them present only once. The source material was PBMCs, sampled before or after stereotactic body radiation therapy (not recorded which). These receptors all stem from a donor of 50 years or more with non-small cell lung cancer.

This clonotype was counted many times. The chain recombines TRBV30 with TRBJ2-1; D ambiguous. V lost 0 bases and J 10 bases, leaving 16 bases between the germline ends. Per germline, CDR1 GTSNPN and CDR2 SVGIG (reference sequence). This CDR3 comprises 14 residues. CDR3 in amino acids: CAWSVPFGVLEQFF. Written as DNA, the CDR3 is TGTGCCTGGAGTGTACCATTCGGCGTTTTGGAGCAGTTCTTC.

This clonotype was seen repeatedly, ten times or more. The chain links TRBV19 to TRBJ2-5; 7 nucleotides agree with TRBD1. The germline V gene has CDR1 LNHDA and CDR2 SQIVND (reference sequence). V lost 6 bases and J lost 5; bases outside the gene matches: 9. The CDR3 loop spans 14 amino acids. The CDR3 reads CASSNRDRWETQYF. In nucleotides, the CDR3 is TGTGCCAGTAGCAACCGGGACAGATGGGAGACCCAGTACTTC.

This chain connects TRBV6-1 to TRBJ1-2; D ambiguous. CDR1 is MNHNS and CDR2 is SASEGT in the germline V gene. The CDR3 runs 15 residues. The germline V and J ends were trimmed by 6 bases and 4 bases, with 18 bases remaining between them. The CDR3 sequence: CASREWVGFPYGYTF. CDR3 coding DNA: TGTGCCAGCAGGGAGTGGGTGGGCTTTCCCTATGGCTACACCTTC.

This clonotype was seen more than once but under ten times. The chain recombines TRBV24-1 with TRBJ1-2, with D possibly matching TRBD1 (5 bases). The germline gives CDR1 KGHDR, CDR2 SFDVKD. CDR3 length: 12 amino acids. V was pared by 6 bases and J by 7 bases, with 11 bases between. CDR3 DNA: TGTGCCACCAGTCAGGGACTGGGTGGCTACACCTTC. This sequence encodes CATSQGLGGYTF.

This clonotype was counted at least ten times. This chain connects TRBV29-1 to TRBJ2-1; D perhaps matches TRBD2 (6 bases). The CDR3 length is 14 residues. V lost 5 bases and J lost 9, with 20 bases in between. The V gene's germline CDR1 is SQVTM and CDR2 ANQGSEA. CDR3 DNA sequence: TGCAGCGTTTGGGAGGCCGCTCGGGGTGGTGAGCAGTTCTTC. As protein: CSVWEAARGGEQFF.

Remarks on this clonotype: This may come from a read error, since a much larger clone is one base off. V usage is TRBV6-2 or TRBV6-3 and J usage is TRBJ1-4, with 10 bases that match TRBD1. Germline V CDR1 and CDR2: MNHEY, SVGEGT. The CDR3 length is 17 residues. Trimming removed 4 bases from V and 5 bases from J; junction bases left unmatched: 10. The CDR3 coding sequence is TGTGCCAGCAGTTCGAAAACACTGGACAGGGGGAATGAAAAACTGTTTTTT. It translates to CASSSKTLDRGNEKLFF.

This clonotype has at least ten counts. This chain connects TRBV5-4 to TRBJ2-7; 7 bases agree with TRBD2. The CDR3 covers 14 residues. Germline V gene lookup returns CDR1 SGHNT and CDR2 YYREEE (reference sequence). Trimming took 0 bases from V and 3 from J; bases not matched to a gene: 3. CDR3 in DNA: TGTGCCAGCAGCTTGGAATCGGGGGGCTACGAGCAGTACTTC. Translating it yields CASSLESGGYEQYF.